The 30 T cell receptor beta chains below were found in one sample sequenced in a study of T cells in Graves' hyperthyroidism and ophthalmopathy. Amplification yielded TCR beta CDR3 regions, with RNA transcripts as the source. The HTBI primer set was used in a first-round RT-PCR of the TCR CDR3. Using its own MiXCR run on the multiplex PCR reads, TCRdb lists one record per CDR3 protein. The sample has some 250,000 distinct CDR3 sequences; roughly 15% are singletons. Sequencing was done on a sample of blood. Receptor source: a woman aged 40 to 50 with Graves' hyperthyroidism that later progressed to Graves' ophthalmopathy.

This clonotype occurred many times. V is TRBV24-1 and J is TRBJ1-5, with 12 bases matching TRBD1. The CDR3 covers 16 residues. Germline V gives CDR1 KGHDR, CDR2 SFDVKD. After removal of 4 bases from V and 7 bases from J, the junction contained 7 bases not matched to a gene. CDR3 residues: CATSDPGTGGQQPQHF. The CDR3, as DNA: TGTGCCACCAGTGACCCCGGGACAGGGGGCCAGCAGCCCCAGCATTTT.

This chain uses TRBV20-1 with TRBJ2-4, with D unclear. The last part of the DNA fits TRBJ2-1 better; the J call may be wrong. CDR1 DFQATT and CDR2 SNEGSKA come from the germline V gene (reference sequence). This CDR3 comprises 11 residues. The CDR3 protein is CSATRPTSQFF. The DNA of the CDR3 is TGCAGTGCCACCCGGCCCACCAGTCAGTTCTTC.

V gene TRBV20-1 combines with J gene TRBJ2-1, with TRBD2 matching over 11 bases. J gave up 3 bases and V 5 bases, and 6 bases lay outside the gene matches. Germline V CDR1 and CDR2: DFQATT, SNEGSKA (reference sequence). This CDR3 comprises 15 residues. CDR3 nucleotides: TGCAGTGCTTACTCCGGGACTAGCGGCTACAATGAGCAGTTCTTC. It yields the protein CSAYSGTSGYNEQFF.

This clonotype has at least ten counts. V usage is TRBV5-1 and J usage is TRBJ1-6, with D hard to call. CDR1 and CDR2 from the germline V gene are SGHRS and YFSETQ. The CDR3 sequence is 16 residues long. The germline V and J ends were trimmed by 4 bases and 5 bases, with 16 bases remaining between them. The CDR3 DNA reads as TGCGCCAGCAGCCCCGACGGGAGCTCAGATAATTCACCCCTCCACTTT. Amino acid sequence: CASSPDGSSDNSPLHF.

Ten or more counts support this clonotype. The genes are TRBV5-1 and TRBJ2-1; 13 positions match TRBD2. The V segment lost 4 bases and the J segment 7 bases; nucleotides outside the gene matches: 17. Germline assignment: CDR1 SGHRS and CDR2 YFSETQ. This CDR3 contains 19 residues. CDR3 sequence: CASSRPGGGLAGALNEQFF. CDR3 sequence (DNA): TGCGCCAGCAGCCGCCCGGGGGGAGGACTAGCGGGAGCCCTGAATGAGCAGTTCTTC. The complete variable domain, with remaining parts taken from reference TRBV5-1 and TRBJ2-1, reads KAGVTQTPRYLIKTRGQQVTLSCSPISGHRSVSWYQQTPGQGLQFLFEYFSETQRNKGNFPGRFSGRQFSNSRSEMNVSTLELGDSALYLCASSRPGGGLAGALNEQFFGPGTRLTVL.

This clonotype appeared many times. This sequence joins TRBV15 and TRBJ2-5; 8 bases line up with TRBD1. Trimming at V came to 0 bases and at J to 5 bases, leaving 8 bases not matched to a gene. Germline assignment: CDR1 LNHNV and CDR2 YYDKDF (reference sequence). The CDR3 is 16 residues long. For the CDR3, the DNA is TGTGCCACCAGCAGAGATCAAAACAGGGGGTTGGAGACCCAGTACTTC. Amino acid sequence: CATSRDQNRGLETQYF.

This clonotype has more than one count but fewer than ten. The rearrangement uses TRBV5-1 and TRBJ1-6; D uncertain. V lost 2 bases and J lost 7, with 19 bases in between. Germline values: CDR1 SGHRS, CDR2 YFSETQ. The CDR3 sequence is 17 residues long. CDR3 bases: TGCGCCAGCAGCTTTCTCGGGTTCCTGTCGTCAAATTCACCCCTCCACTTT. It translates to CASSFLGFLSSNSPLHF.

The sample holds many counts of this clonotype. This chain joins TRBV30 and TRBJ1-5; 9 nucleotides align to TRBD1. Germline V gives CDR1 GTSNPN, CDR2 SVGIG (reference sequence). The CDR3 covers 14 residues. V lost 3 bases and J lost 7; bases outside the gene matches: 7. The CDR3 loop is CAWSSGTGSQPQHF. The DNA for the CDR3 is TGTGCCTGGAGCTCGGGGACAGGGTCACAGCCCCAGCATTTT.

V usage is TRBV10-3 and J usage is TRBJ2-7; unclear D gene. CDR3 size: 11 residues. V shed 7 bases and J shed 6 bases, with 10 bases lying between them. Germline-derived CDR1 and CDR2 are ENHRY and SYGVKD. The CDR3, as DNA: TGTGCCATCATGAGGAGTACCGAGCAGTACTTC. The encoded protein is CAIMRSTEQYF.

This clonotype showed up many times. This chain links TRBV7-6 with TRBJ2-7; 11 bases are a match to TRBD2. The CDR3 is made up of 17 amino acids. Per the germline V gene, CDR1 is SGHVS and CDR2 is FNYEAQ. V lost 0 bases and J lost 4; bases outside the gene matches: 8. The CDR3 region is CASSLAIQGLAVYEQYF. The CDR3, as DNA: TGTGCCAGCAGCTTAGCTATACAGGGACTAGCGGTTTACGAGCAGTACTTC.

This clonotype was observed at least ten times. This chain links TRBV6-2 or TRBV6-3 with TRBJ1-5, with D possibly TRBD1 on 6 matching bases. Trimming shortened V by 5 bases and J by 2 bases, and 13 bases separated the two germline ends. CDR1 is MNHEY, CDR2 SVGEGT, per germline. The CDR3 totals 15 residues. The CDR3 here is CASSLDRIGNQPQHF. In DNA form, the CDR3 reads TGTGCCAGCAGTCTGGACAGAATCGGCAATCAGCCCCAGCATTTT.

This clonotype came up many times. The chain couples TRBV7-8 to TRBJ2-7; D might be TRBD2 (6 bases). The V gene's germline CDR1 is SGHVS and CDR2 FQNEAQ. The CDR3 is 14 amino acids. The V and J ends lost 3 bases and 7 bases respectively, with 16 bases between them. Here the CDR3 reads CASSFSGLLLEQYF. For the CDR3, the DNA is TGTGCCAGCAGCTTTTCGGGACTTCTCTTGGAGCAGTACTTC.

The table lists this clonotype with many counts. The rearrangement links TRBV6-1 to TRBJ2-7; 7 bases line up with TRBD1. CDR3 length: 15 residues. Germline trimming cut 5 bases from V and 2 bases from J; bases unmatched to any gene: 9. The germline CDR1 and CDR2 sequences are MNHNS and SASEGT. CDR3 loop: CASSTNDRVAYEQYF. CDR3 nucleotides: TGTGCCAGCAGTACCAATGACAGGGTAGCCTACGAGCAGTACTTC.

This clonotype occurred many times. The chain recombines TRBV11-2 with TRBJ2-2; tentative D call: TRBD1 (5 bases). Trimming stripped 5 bases from V and 3 bases from J, with 16 bases between. The V gene's germline CDR1 is SGHAT and CDR2 FQNNGV. The CDR3 sequence is 16 residues long. CDR3 bases: TGTGCCAGCAGCAAAACAGGCAAGGGGTACACCGGGGAGCTGTTTTTT. Amino acids: CASSKTGKGYTGELFF.

In its sample, this clonotype was seen many times. J is TRBJ2-7 and V is TRBV6-1, with a tentative D call TRBD2 (5 bases). The ends were cut back, 5 bases at V and 1 base at J, with 15 bases in the middle. CDR1 and CDR2 (germline): MNHNS, SASEGT. The CDR3 is 15 residues long. The CDR3 region is CASSYYRGLSYEQYF. The CDR3 DNA reads TGTGCCAGCAGTTATTACCGAGGACTGTCCTACGAGCAGTACTTC.

Many counts were recorded for this clonotype. The chain combines TRBV27 with TRBJ2-3, with 10 bases lining up with TRBD2. The CDR3 runs to 19 residues. V lost 2 bases to trimming and J lost 6 bases; unmatched junction nucleotides: 17. From germline, CDR1 is MNHEY and CDR2 SMNVEV (reference sequence). The CDR3 coding sequence is TGTGCCAGCAGTTTAGCCCAACCCGGGACTAGCGTCTGGGGGGATACGCAGTATTTT. This codes for CASSLAQPGTSVWGDTQYF.

The table lists this clonotype with many counts. The CDR3 sequence is CASVITSGSDEQFF. The CDR3 bases are TGCGCCAGCGTTATTACTAGCGGGAGCGATGAGCAGTTCTTC. The V call is TRBV5-1, the J call TRBJ2-1, with 11 bases matching TRBD2. Unmatched junction bases numbered 8, after V lost 7 bases and J lost 8 bases. The CDR3 extends over 14 amino acids. Germline CDR1 SGHRS, CDR2 YFSETQ.

This clonotype was recorded many times. This chain uses TRBV6-5 with TRBJ1-4, with D unclear. This CDR3 is 14 amino acids long. The germline gives CDR1 MNHEY, CDR2 SVGAGI. V lost 2 bases to trimming and J lost 5 bases, with 9 bases between them. For the CDR3, the DNA is TGTGCCAGCAGTTACGACCAGTGGAATGAAAAACTGTTTTTT. The encoded protein is CASSYDQWNEKLFF.

This clonotype was counted many times. This chain links TRBV9 with TRBJ2-3; 9 nucleotides agree with TRBD2. The CDR3 runs to 15 residues. Germline CDR1 reads SGDLS; CDR2 reads YYNGEE. V gave up 0 bases and J gave up 2 bases; unmatched junction bases: 1. In nucleotides, the CDR3 is TGTGCCAGCAGCGTAGGACTAGCGGCCACAGATACGCAGTATTTT. It encodes CASSVGLAATDTQYF.

This clonotype turned up a few times. V gene TRBV15 combines with J gene TRBJ1-3; D unclear. CDR1 and CDR2 from the germline V gene are LNHNV and YYDKDF (reference sequence). The length of the CDR3 is 13 residues. The V gene lost 5 bases and the J gene lost 0 bases, with 5 bases spanning the gap. The CDR3 nucleotides read TGTGCCACCAGCTGCAGCTCTGGAAACACCATATATTTT. This gives the protein CATSCSSGNTIYF.

This clonotype was found many times. The genes are TRBV28 and TRBJ1-6; D uncertain. The CDR3 has 15 residues. The V gene lost 8 bases and the J gene lost 9 bases, with 20 bases spanning the gap. Germline CDR1 and CDR2: MDHEN and SYDVKM. The CDR3 DNA sequence: TGTGCCAGCCTCCGTTGGAGTAAAGGTCCTTCACCCCTCCACTTT. This encodes CASLRWSKGPSPLHF.

This clonotype has ten or more counts. The V call is TRBV28, the J call TRBJ1-4; no clear D gene. The CDR3 runs 16 residues. V lost 3 bases and J 6 bases, leaving 17 bases between the germline ends. The germline gives CDR1 MDHEN, CDR2 SYDVKM. CDR3 in amino acids: CASSFGELSRDEKLFF. DNA of the CDR3: TGTGCCAGCAGTTTTGGGGAGCTCTCCCGGGATGAAAAACTGTTTTTT.

This clonotype was seen many times. The V and J genes are TRBV6-1 and TRBJ2-1, with 11 nucleotides matching TRBD1. Germline-derived CDR1 and CDR2 are MNHNS and SASEGT. The ends lost 4 bases at V and 5 bases at J; junction bases unmatched: 10. The CDR3 totals 17 residues. In nucleotides, the CDR3 is TGTGCCAGCAGTGCCGACGAAGGACAGGGGGCGGACAATGAGCAGTTCTTC. As protein: CASSADEGQGADNEQFF.

This clonotype was found many times. The rearrangement joins TRBV5-1 to TRBJ2-2; D remains unclear. CDR1 SGHRS and CDR2 YFSETQ come from the germline V gene. The CDR3 has 15 amino acids. V lost 5 bases, J lost 3 bases, and 14 bases lay in between. The CDR3 sequence is CASRFWARYTGELFF. CDR3 sequence (DNA): TGCGCCAGCAGATTTTGGGCTAGATACACCGGGGAGCTGTTTTTT. The full variable domain, completed using reference TRBV5-1 and TRBJ2-2, is KAGVTQTPRYLIKTRGQQVTLSCSPISGHRSVSWYQQTPGQGLQFLFEYFSETQRNKGNFPGRFSGRQFSNSRSEMNVSTLELGDSALYLCASRFWARYTGELFFGEGSRLTVL.

About this clonotype: Since a much larger clone is just one base distant, this may be a read error. The chain joins TRBV4-1 to TRBJ2-3; weak D call: TRBD2 (5 bases). CDR1 is MGHRA and CDR2 is YSYEKL in the germline V gene. The CDR3 is 15 residues long. The V gene lost 7 bases and the J gene lost 2 bases, with 16 bases spanning the gap. The CDR3 nucleotides are TGCGCCAGCAACCCCCCGGGATACCACACAGATACGCAGTATTTT. Translating it yields CASNPPGYHTDTQYF.

This clonotype was detected ten times or more. The chain carries TRBV7-9 and TRBJ2-1; 9 bases fit TRBD1. The CDR3 extends over 17 amino acids. J was trimmed by 7 bases and V by 5 bases; bases with no gene match: 15. CDR1 and CDR2 (germline): SEHNR, FQNEAQ (reference sequence). The CDR3 here is CASSPPWGDRVINEQFF. The CDR3, as DNA: TGTGCCAGCAGCCCACCCTGGGGGGACAGGGTGATTAATGAGCAGTTCTTC. Full variable domain (remainder filled in from reference TRBV7-9 and TRBJ2-1): DTGVSQNPRHKITKRGQNVTFRCDPISEHNRLYWYRQTLGQGPEFLTYFQNEAQLEKSRLLSDRFSAERPKGSFSTLEIQRTEQGDSAMYLCASSPPWGDRVINEQFFGPGTRLTVL.

This clonotype was counted many times. The chain couples TRBV12-3 or TRBV12-4 to TRBJ1-2; the D gene is possibly TRBD1 (5 bases). Trimming stripped 3 bases from V and 0 bases from J, with 8 bases between. CDR3 length: 14 residues. The CDR3 DNA is TGTGCCAGCAGTTTCGGGACCTCTAACTATGGCTACACCTTC. Translated: CASSFGTSNYGYTF.

The gene calls are TRBV7-2 and TRBJ2-1; the match to TRBD2 covers 16 bases. The CDR3 loop spans 16 amino acids. With 4 bases clipped from V and 5 bases from J, the junction kept 2 bases outside the gene matches. CDR1 is SGHTA, CDR2 FQGNSA, per germline. The CDR3 loop is CASSSGLAGGNNEQFF. Here the CDR3 DNA reads TGTGCCAGCAGCTCGGGACTAGCGGGAGGGAACAATGAGCAGTTCTTC.

This clonotype was seen at least ten times. The rearrangement links TRBV14 to TRBJ2-1; 13 positions agree with TRBD2. Trimming took 5 bases from V and 1 from J; bases not matched to a gene: 8. Germline assignment: CDR1 SGHDN and CDR2 FVKESK. This CDR3 has 18 residues. The CDR3 spells CASSNPGLAGRSYNEQFF. CDR3 bases: TGTGCCAGCAGCAACCCGGGACTAGCGGGAAGGTCCTACAATGAGCAGTTCTTC. Filled out from reference TRBV14 and TRBJ2-1, the complete variable domain reads EAGVTQFPSHSVIEKGQTVTLRCDPISGHDNLYWYRRVMGKEIKFLLHFVKESKQDESGMPNNRFLAERTGGTYSTLKVQPAELEDSGVYFCASSNPGLAGRSYNEQFFGPGTRLTVL.

In the case of this clonotype: A clone one base away is much larger, so this may be a read error. The rearrangement links TRBV10-3 to TRBJ2-1; D may correspond to TRBD1 or TRBD2 (5 bases each). There are 15 residues in the CDR3. The germline gives CDR1 ENHRY, CDR2 SYGVKD. The CDR3 region has the DNA TGTGCCAGCAGTTACGGGGACGTCCGTTACAAGGAGCAGTTCTTC. Translating it yields CASSYGDVRYKEQFF.